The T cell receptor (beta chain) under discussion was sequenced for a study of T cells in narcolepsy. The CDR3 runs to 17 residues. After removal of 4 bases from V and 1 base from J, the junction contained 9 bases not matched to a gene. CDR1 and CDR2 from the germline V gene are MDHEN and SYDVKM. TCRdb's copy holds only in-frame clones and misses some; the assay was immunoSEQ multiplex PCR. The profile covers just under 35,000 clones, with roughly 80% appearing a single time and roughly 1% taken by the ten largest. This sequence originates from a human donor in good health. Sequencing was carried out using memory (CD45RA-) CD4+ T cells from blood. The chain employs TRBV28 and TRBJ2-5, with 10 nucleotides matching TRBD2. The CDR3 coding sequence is TGTGCCAGCAGTTCCACACTACTAGCGGGGCTCCAAGAGACCCAGTACTTC. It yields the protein CASSSTLLAGLQETQYF.